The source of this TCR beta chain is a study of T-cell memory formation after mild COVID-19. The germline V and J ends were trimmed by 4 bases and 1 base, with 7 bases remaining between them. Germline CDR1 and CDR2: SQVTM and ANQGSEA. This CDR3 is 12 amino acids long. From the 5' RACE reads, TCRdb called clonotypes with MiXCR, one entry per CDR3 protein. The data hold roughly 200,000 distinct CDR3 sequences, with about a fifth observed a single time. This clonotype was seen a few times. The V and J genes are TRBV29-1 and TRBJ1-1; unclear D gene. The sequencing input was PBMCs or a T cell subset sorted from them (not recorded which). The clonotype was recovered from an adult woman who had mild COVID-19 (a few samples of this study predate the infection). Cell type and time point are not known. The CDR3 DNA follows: TGCAGCGTTGCCCGGCAGAACACTGAAGCTTTCTTT. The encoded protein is CSVARQNTEAFF.